This T cell receptor (beta chain) is drawn from a study of blood T cell repertoires in COVID-19. About the study: The samples span acute and convalescent COVID-19 from the United States, Italy and Spain. T cells, B-cell-depleted T cells, or PBMCs supplied cDNA or gDNA.

Method: immunoSEQ multiplex PCR; TCRdb's copy keeps in-frame clones and lacks some. The sample shows around 220,000 clones, under 95% of them seen only once. Across about two dozen US areas, participants ranged in age from roughly 18 to 95 years. Deletions cut 8 bases from V and 6 bases from J, with 14 bases between. The germline CDR1 and CDR2 sequences are SNHLY and FYNNEI. This CDR3 region has 13 residues. The chain recombines TRBV2 with TRBJ1-5; the D gene is possibly TRBD1 (5 bases). The sample taken for sequencing was PBMCs or T cells enriched from blood (not recorded which). This receptor was obtained from a young woman who had recovered from COVID-19. The CDR3 reads CASSQDRSQPQHF. The DNA of the CDR3 is TGTGCCAGCTCACAGGACCGGAGTCAGCCCCAGCATTTT.